Listed below are T cell receptor beta chains from one sample, sequenced in a study of cytomegalovirus exposure and HLA in healthy donors. The protocol was immunoSEQ multiplex PCR, while the TCRdb copy is restricted to in-frame clones and leaves out a portion. The data hold about 85,000 clones, with around two thirds observed a single time. The sample comprised PBMCs. These receptors were collected from a man aged 25-40 years in good health and CMV-seronegative. CDR3s include the opening cysteine and the closing phenylalanine or tryptophan. D genes are given only for firm matches. Clone size is not always given. Where it is, it says once, few, many or a class for expanded clones.

clone_size: .; v_call: TRBV5-1; d_call: TRBD2; j_call: TRBJ2-3; cdr3_nt: TGCGCCAGCAGCTTGAACGGACTAGCGGGAGATAGCACAGATACGCAGTATTTT; cdr3_aa: CASSLNGLAGDSTDTQYF
clone_size: few; v_call: TRBV19; d_call: TRBD2; j_call: TRBJ2-7; cdr3_nt: TGTGCCAGTAGTATTTCGGCGGGGGAGGCCTACGAGCAGTACTTC; cdr3_aa: CASSISAGEAYEQYF
clone_size: .; v_call: TRBV6-1; d_call: TRBD1; j_call: TRBJ2-7; cdr3_nt: TGTGCCAGCAGTGAGGACAGGGGGACCTACGAGCAGTACTTC; cdr3_aa: CASSEDRGTYEQYF
clone_size: .; v_call: TRBV10-3; d_call: .; j_call: TRBJ2-7; cdr3_nt: TGTGCCATCAGGGGGGGAGGATACGAGCAGTACTTC; cdr3_aa: CAIRGGGYEQYF
clone_size: few; v_call: TRBV5-1; d_call: TRBD1; j_call: TRBJ1-1; cdr3_nt: TGCGCCAGCAGCTTCGGGACAGTCTACACTGAAGCTTTCTTT; cdr3_aa: CASSFGTVYTEAFF
clone_size: .; v_call: TRBV4-1; d_call: .; j_call: TRBJ1-4; cdr3_nt: TGCGCCAGCAGCCAAGGGAGGACCGAAAAACTGTTTTTT; cdr3_aa: CASSQGRTEKLFF
clone_size: .; v_call: TRBV21-1; d_call: .; j_call: TRBJ2-5; cdr3_nt: TGTGCCAGCAGCAAACAGGGAACCCCTCCTGTGCAGTACTTC; cdr3_aa: CASSKQGTPPVQYF
clone_size: few; v_call: TRBV21-1; d_call: .; j_call: TRBJ2-7; cdr3_nt: TGTGCCAGCAGCAAAGCTTCGGCAGGGACCTACGAGCAGTACTTC; cdr3_aa: CASSKASAGTYEQYF
clone_size: .; v_call: TRBV7-3; d_call: .; j_call: TRBJ2-3; cdr3_nt: TGTGCCAGCAGCCGTCCCCCCTCAGATACGCAGTATTTT; cdr3_aa: CASSRPPSDTQYF
clone_size: .; v_call: TRBV10-3; d_call: TRBD1; j_call: TRBJ2-3; cdr3_nt: TGTGCCATCAGTGTTGGGGACAGGGGGACAGATACGCAGTATTTT; cdr3_aa: CAISVGDRGTDTQYF
clone_size: .; v_call: TRBV9; d_call: .; j_call: TRBJ1-5; cdr3_nt: TGTGCCAGCAGCCCGACAGGTAGCAATCAGCCCCAGCATTTT; cdr3_aa: CASSPTGSNQPQHF
clone_size: .; v_call: TRBV6-4; d_call: TRBD2; j_call: TRBJ2-1; cdr3_nt: TGTGCCAGCAGTGACTCAAGCGGGAGGCTGGGCTACAATGAGCAGTTCTTC; cdr3_aa: CASSDSSGRLGYNEQFF
clone_size: .; v_call: TRBV9; d_call: .; j_call: TRBJ2-5; cdr3_nt: TGTGCCAGCAGCGTAGGCATAGGGGTAGAGACCCAGTACTTC; cdr3_aa: CASSVGIGVETQYF
clone_size: .; v_call: TRBV19; d_call: .; j_call: TRBJ2-6; cdr3_nt: TGTGCCAGTAGTATTGGAGCGCGTTCTGGGGCCAACGTCCTGACTTTC; cdr3_aa: CASSIGARSGANVLTF
clone_size: .; v_call: TRBV15; d_call: .; j_call: TRBJ1-5; cdr3_nt: TGTGCCACCAGCAGAGATCTGGGGACTTCTGGGAATCAGCCCCAGCATTTT; cdr3_aa: CATSRDLGTSGNQPQHF
clone_size: few; v_call: TRBV10-3; d_call: .; j_call: TRBJ1-2; cdr3_nt: TGTGCCATCAGGGTATTAGAAAACTATGGCTACACCTTC; cdr3_aa: CAIRVLENYGYTF
clone_size: .; v_call: TRBV6-5; d_call: .; j_call: TRBJ1-2; cdr3_nt: TGTGCCAGCAGTTACTCGACTTGGGGGCCTTATGGCTACACCTTC; cdr3_aa: CASSYSTWGPYGYTF
clone_size: .; v_call: TRBV7-9; d_call: TRBD2; j_call: TRBJ2-7; cdr3_nt: TGTGCCAGCAGCTTCTTTCAGCGGGAGGGCCTCTACGAGCAGTACTTC; cdr3_aa: CASSFFQREGLYEQYF
clone_size: .; v_call: TRBV7-8; d_call: TRBD2; j_call: TRBJ2-1; cdr3_nt: TGTGCCAGCAGCTTAGACCCTAGCGGTGCCTACAATGAGCAGTTCTTC; cdr3_aa: CASSLDPSGAYNEQFF
clone_size: few; v_call: TRBV2; d_call: TRBD1; j_call: TRBJ2-5; cdr3_nt: TGTGCCAGCAGTATCCGGGACAGCGGCGGGGAGACCCAGTACTTC; cdr3_aa: CASSIRDSGGETQYF
clone_size: .; v_call: TRBV28; d_call: .; j_call: TRBJ1-1; cdr3_nt: TGTGCCAGCAGTCCATTGAAGGGGGTGGGCACTGAAGCTTTCTTT; cdr3_aa: CASSPLKGVGTEAFF
clone_size: .; v_call: TRBV14; d_call: .; j_call: TRBJ2-5; cdr3_nt: TGTGCCAGCAGCCCTTTGCGGGACCAAGAGACCCAGTACTTC; cdr3_aa: CASSPLRDQETQYF
clone_size: .; v_call: TRBV21-1; d_call: .; j_call: TRBJ2-7; cdr3_nt: TGTGCCACCTCGCCGGGACTAGCGGTTTGGTACGAGCAGTACTTC; cdr3_aa: CATSPGLAVWYEQYF
clone_size: .; v_call: TRBV4-3; d_call: .; j_call: TRBJ1-2; cdr3_nt: TGCGCCAGCAGCCAAGATAATACGGCAGGGAATGGCTACACCTTC; cdr3_aa: CASSQDNTAGNGYTF
clone_size: .; v_call: TRBV15; d_call: .; j_call: TRBJ2-1; cdr3_nt: TGTGCCACCAGCAGAGTCAGGGGCTATCGAAATGAGCAGTTCTTC; cdr3_aa: CATSRVRGYRNEQFF
clone_size: .; v_call: TRBV18; d_call: TRBD1; j_call: TRBJ1-4; cdr3_nt: TGTGCCAGCTCACCACCCCAGGGGGCGTATGGCACTAATGAAAAACTGTTTTTT; cdr3_aa: CASSPPQGAYGTNEKLFF
clone_size: .; v_call: TRBV4-3; d_call: .; j_call: TRBJ2-1; cdr3_nt: TGCGCCAGCAGCCAAGATCTTGCGGAAAGCTCCTACAATGAGCAGTTCTTC; cdr3_aa: CASSQDLAESSYNEQFF
clone_size: .; v_call: TRBV7-9; d_call: TRBD1; j_call: TRBJ1-2; cdr3_nt: TGTGCCAGCAGCTCGCCGGGACAGGGGCAGGGTAACTATGGCTACACCTTC; cdr3_aa: CASSSPGQGQGNYGYTF
clone_size: .; v_call: TRBV4-3; d_call: TRBD2; j_call: TRBJ2-1; cdr3_nt: TGCGCCAGCAGCGACGGGGGGAACAATGAGCAGTTCTTC; cdr3_aa: CASSDGGNNEQFF
clone_size: few; v_call: TRBV4-1; d_call: .; j_call: TRBJ1-1; cdr3_nt: TGCGCCAGCAGCCACGGGACAATGAACACTGAAGCTTTCTTT; cdr3_aa: CASSHGTMNTEAFF
clone_size: .; v_call: TRBV7-3; d_call: .; j_call: TRBJ2-7; cdr3_nt: TGTGCCAGCAGCTTCCGGGGGGCGGGCGAGCAGTACTTC; cdr3_aa: CASSFRGAGEQYF
clone_size: .; v_call: TRBV5-6; d_call: .; j_call: TRBJ1-5; cdr3_nt: TGTGCCAGCAGCCTCTCAGGGTTAGGTCAGCCCCAGCATTTT; cdr3_aa: CASSLSGLGQPQHF
clone_size: .; v_call: TRBV6-6; d_call: .; j_call: TRBJ1-1; cdr3_nt: TGTGCCAGCTGGGGAGTTGAAGCTTTCTTT; cdr3_aa: CASWGVEAFF
clone_size: .; v_call: TRBV7-2; d_call: .; j_call: TRBJ2-7; cdr3_nt: TGTGCCAGCAGCTTTGACTCCGTTTACGAGCAGTACTTC; cdr3_aa: CASSFDSVYEQYF
clone_size: many; v_call: TRBV6-1; d_call: TRBD1; j_call: TRBJ1-1; cdr3_nt: TGTGCCAGCTGGACAGGGGGGGTTACTGAAGCTTTCTTT; cdr3_aa: CASWTGGVTEAFF
clone_size: .; v_call: TRBV4-3; d_call: .; j_call: TRBJ2-2; cdr3_nt: TGCGCCAGCAGCCAAGTCCCAGGGGCGCAGACCGGGGAGCTGTTTTTT; cdr3_aa: CASSQVPGAQTGELFF
clone_size: .; v_call: TRBV5-1; d_call: .; j_call: TRBJ1-2; cdr3_nt: TGCGCCAGCAGATGGGCCTCCGATGGCTACACCTTC; cdr3_aa: CASRWASDGYTF
clone_size: .; v_call: TRBV5-4; d_call: TRBD1; j_call: TRBJ2-1; cdr3_nt: TGTGCCAGCAGCTTGCGCCCAACAGGGGTCCTCAATGAGCAGTTCTTC; cdr3_aa: CASSLRPTGVLNEQFF
clone_size: .; v_call: TRBV7-8; d_call: .; j_call: TRBJ1-3; cdr3_nt: TGTGCCAGCAGCTTAAGCACCTCGCGAAACACCATATATTTT; cdr3_aa: CASSLSTSRNTIYF
clone_size: .; v_call: TRBV29-1; d_call: .; j_call: TRBJ2-4; cdr3_nt: TGCAGCGTTTCAGAAAACATTCAGTACTTC; cdr3_aa: CSVSENIQYF
clone_size: .; v_call: TRBV9; d_call: .; j_call: TRBJ1-5; cdr3_nt: TGTGCCAGCAGCCTGAGTGGTACCAATCAGCCCCAGCATTTT; cdr3_aa: CASSLSGTNQPQHF